A single sample is the source of the 2 T cell receptor beta chains below, sequenced in a study of CD8 T cells in ankylosing spondylitis. TCRdb ran MiXCR on the 5' RACE reads and lists one entry per CDR3 protein. The table includes 250,000 to 350,000 distinct CDR3 sequences, around 21% detected once. Sequenced sample: blood, either unsorted or a sorted T cell fraction (not recorded which). Every receptor here comes from a female donor with ankylosing spondylitis or in good health (not recorded which).

The table lists this clonotype with a few counts. The J gene is TRBJ2-1, the V gene TRBV7-6; 9 bases match TRBD1. The J segment lost 5 bases and the V segment lost 3 bases, leaving 5 bases of the junction unmatched. CDR1 and CDR2 (germline): SGHVS, FNYEAQ. The CDR3 is 15 residues long. The CDR3 DNA reads TGTGCCAGCAGCTTCGGGACAGGGAACCACAATGAGCAGTTCTTC. This gives the protein CASSFGTGNHNEQFF.

The CDR3 protein is CASSSNRGSLDQPQHF. DNA for the CDR3: TGTGCCAGCAGTTCAAACAGGGGGAGTTTGGATCAGCCCCAGCATTTT. This sequence joins TRBV6-2 or TRBV6-3 and TRBJ1-5; 8 nucleotides line up with TRBD1. The J segment lost 5 bases and the V segment lost 4 bases, leaving 10 bases of the junction unmatched. Looked up from germline, CDR1 is MNHEY and CDR2 is SVGEGT. The CDR3 loop spans 16 amino acids.